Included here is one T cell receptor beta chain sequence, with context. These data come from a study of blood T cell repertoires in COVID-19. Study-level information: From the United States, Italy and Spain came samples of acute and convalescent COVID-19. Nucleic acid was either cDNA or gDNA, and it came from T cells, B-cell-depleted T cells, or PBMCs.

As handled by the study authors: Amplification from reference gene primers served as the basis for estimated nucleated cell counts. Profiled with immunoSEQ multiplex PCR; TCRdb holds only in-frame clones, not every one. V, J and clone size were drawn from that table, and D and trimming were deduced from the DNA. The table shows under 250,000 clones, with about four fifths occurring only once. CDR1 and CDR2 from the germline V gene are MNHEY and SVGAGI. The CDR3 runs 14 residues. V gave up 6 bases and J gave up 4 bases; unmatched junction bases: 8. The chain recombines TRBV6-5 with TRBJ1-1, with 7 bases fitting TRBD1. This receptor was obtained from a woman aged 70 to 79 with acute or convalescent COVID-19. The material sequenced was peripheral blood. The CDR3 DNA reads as TGTGCCAGCAGCTGGGGACAGTCGGGCACTGAAGCTTTCTTT. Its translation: CASSWGQSGTEAFF.